This T cell receptor (beta chain) is from a study of T cells after yellow fever vaccination. Study-wide points: Abundant clonotypes from the bulk population could contaminate FACS-sorted repertoires. A weaker secondary response peaked on day 5, the primary on day 15. Most primary-vaccination clones recurred post-booster (roughly 97% CD4, around 88% CD8).

The table lists this clonotype with a few counts. The target antigen is unknown. Template switching by 5'RACE produced TCR cDNA, adding a universal primer site and UMIs. MiXCR was run by TCRdb on the 5' RACE reads, yielding one entry per CDR3 protein. The data contain approximately 550,000 distinct CDR3 sequences, roughly 13% of them singletons. The CDR3 runs to 15 residues. V shed 1 base and J 8 bases; nucleotides not matched to a gene: 6. CDR1 and CDR2 (germline): SGHNT, YENEEA. The input for sequencing was PBMCs, taken on the day of the yellow fever booster vaccination. This chain links TRBV11-3 with TRBJ2-3; 10 nucleotides align to TRBD2. The receptor was isolated from a man aged 30 to 39 who received the YFV17D yellow fever vaccine. CDR3 in DNA: TGTGCCAGCAGCTTAGCGGCTAGCGGGAGTGGTACGCAGTATTTT. This gives the protein CASSLAASGSGTQYF.